This T cell receptor (beta chain) was recovered during a study of cytomegalovirus exposure and HLA in healthy donors. It was healthy bone marrow donors who served as donors. This clone has more than one count but fewer than ten. What it recognizes is unknown. Study findings and constraints: Several V segments, TRBV6-2 and TRBV6-3 among them, could not be told apart and were dropped. Generally TCR sequences proved uncommon, though certain public TCRs appeared in numerous donors. Presence/absence analyses assumed roughly uniform sequencing depth across donors, which may not hold.

Germline CDR1 is SGHNT and CDR2 is YENEEA. The V gene end was trimmed by 1 base and the J gene end by 3 bases; junction bases not matched to a gene: 8. This CDR3 is built from 17 residues. Primers included in the PCR were 60 Vbeta and 13 Jbeta primers. TCRdb keeps only in-frame clones here, not all; method: immunoSEQ multiplex PCR. The repertoire holds 150,000 to 200,000 clones, with over 65% as singletons. The sequence derives from a man younger than 35 in good health and CMV-seropositive. The rearrangement uses TRBV11-3 and TRBJ2-1, with TRBD2 matching 8 bases. Material for sequencing was PBMCs. CDR3: CASSLGTSRHVYNEQFF. The CDR3 DNA reads as TGTGCCAGCAGCTTAGGGACTAGCCGACACGTCTACAATGAGCAGTTCTTC.